This T cell receptor (beta chain) came from a study of technical replicates of blood from several donors (dated by TCRdb to 2016 to 2017). From a lookup of the germline V gene, CDR1 and CDR2 are MDHEN and SYDVKM. From the cysteine through the phenylalanine, the CDR3 covers 15 amino acids. This entry keeps only the CDR3 DNA: 45 bases, framed from base 1. Trimming takes 6 bases from V and 4 bases from J, and the germline ends sit 18 bases apart. Libraries were made using the immunoSEQ multiplex PCR assay. The immuneACCESS repertoire file appears here via TCRdb, limited to in-frame rearrangements. These files lack a portion of the clones; in checked studies, under half of the deficit traces to unresolved V genes, and the cause of the others is not known. A total of about 88,000 clones appear in this sample, about 94% of them only once. The top ten constitute around 0.24% of the sample. With respect to this clone: Its antigen remains undetermined. The record has no base qualities; no much larger clone is one base away.

Specimen: T cells isolated from PBMCs. Recombination joined TRBV28 with TRBJ1-2, and the D gene may be TRBD1, 6 bases matching. This TCR was recovered from a human donor in good health. The CDR3 protein: CASSQQGFMVYGYTF. In nucleotide form, the sequence is TGTGCCAGCAGCCAACAGGGTTTTATGGTCTATGGCTACACCTTC.